Listed here are 23 T cell receptor beta chains from one sample, sequenced in a study of cytomegalovirus exposure and HLA in healthy donors. The PCR ran on 60 Vbeta and 13 Jbeta primers. The data were produced by immunoSEQ multiplex PCR, yet TCRdb's version contains in-frame clones alone and is incomplete. The sample consists of roughly 120,000 clones, roughly two thirds of them appearing once. The sequencing sample was made of PBMCs. These TCRs come from a man under 40 in good health and CMV-seropositive.

The genes are TRBV9 and TRBJ2-7; TRBD1 matches at 7 bases. Trimming took 3 bases from V and 3 from J; bases not matched to a gene: 9. The germline V gene encodes CDR1 SGDLS and CDR2 YYNGEE. The CDR3 is 15 amino acids. The CDR3 nucleotides read TGTGCCAGCAGCGGCGGCCCTCGGGACAGCTACGAGCAGTACTTC. It translates to CASSGGPRDSYEQYF. Filled out from reference TRBV9 and TRBJ2-7, the complete variable domain reads DSGVTQTPKHLITATGQRVTLRCSPRSGDLSVYWYQQSLDQGLQFLIQYYNGEERAKGNILERFSAQQFPDLHSELNLSSLELGDSALYFCASSGGPRDSYEQYFGPGTRLTVT.

The chain joins TRBV9 to TRBJ1-2, with D unclear. V was shortened by 0 bases and J by 2 bases, with 11 bases between the two germline ends. CDR1 and CDR2 (germline): SGDLS, YYNGEE. The CDR3 runs to 15 residues. For the CDR3, the DNA is TGTGCCAGCAGCGTAGGCGGGCAACCAAACTATGGCTACACCTTC. This translates into CASSVGGQPNYGYTF.

The V call is TRBV15, the J call TRBJ2-3, with 7 nucleotides matching TRBD2. From germline, CDR1 is LNHNV and CDR2 YYDKDF (reference sequence). V was pared by 2 bases and J by 0 bases, with 2 bases of the junction left unmatched. The CDR3 runs to 15 residues. The CDR3 protein is CATSRLADSTDTQYF. For the CDR3, the DNA is TGTGCCACCAGCAGACTAGCGGACAGCACAGATACGCAGTATTTT.

The CDR3 region has the DNA TGTGCCAGCAGCCCCTTAAACACCGGGGAGCTGTTTTTT. Amino acids: CASSPLNTGELFF. The rearrangement joins TRBV13 to TRBJ2-2; no firm D call. Trimming left V 5 bases short and J 2 bases short, with 6 bases between. The germline V gene has CDR1 PRHDT and CDR2 FYEKMQ (reference sequence). The CDR3 length is 13 residues.

The chain carries TRBV11-3 and TRBJ2-3, with D possibly matching TRBD1 (6 bases). This CDR3 comprises 14 residues. The germline gives CDR1 SGHNT, CDR2 YENEEA. V was trimmed by 5 bases and J by 2 bases, leaving 11 bases between them. The chain's CDR3 is CASSTGQNTDTQYF. The CDR3 DNA follows: TGTGCCAGCAGCACCGGACAGAACACAGATACGCAGTATTTT.

The chain combines TRBV4-1 with TRBJ2-3, with 16 bases fitting TRBD2. The trim removed 4 bases at V and 3 bases at J, leaving 7 bases unmatched. Per the germline V gene, CDR1 is MGHRA and CDR2 is YSYEKL. The CDR3 runs to 18 residues. The CDR3 DNA sequence: TGCGCCAGCAGCCTTGAGGGACTAGCGGGAGGGCCAACAGATACGCAGTATTTT. Its protein product is CASSLEGLAGGPTDTQYF.

This sequence joins TRBV18 and TRBJ2-1; no clear D. This CDR3 region has 13 residues. Germline V CDR1 and CDR2: KGHSH, LQKENI. V was clipped by 3 bases and J by 5 bases, with 8 bases between them. The CDR3 is CASSPEWDNEQFF. The CDR3 coding sequence is TGTGCCAGCTCACCGGAGTGGGACAATGAGCAGTTCTTC.

This chain connects TRBV15 to TRBJ2-5, with a weak D call TRBD1 (5 bases). Germline-derived CDR1 and CDR2 are LNHNV and YYDKDF (reference sequence). The CDR3 sequence is 15 residues long. V was cut by 0 bases and J by 2 bases, with 10 bases left in between. This CDR3 reads CATSRDGHIQETQYF. CDR3 bases: TGTGCCACCAGCAGAGACGGACACATACAAGAGACCCAGTACTTC. Using reference TRBV15 and TRBJ2-5 for the parts outside the CDR3, the full variable domain is DAMVIQNPRYQVTQFGKPVTLSCSQTLNHNVMYWYQQKSSQAPKLLFHYYDKDFNNEADTPDNFQSRRPNTSFCFLDIRSPGLGDTAMYLCATSRDGHIQETQYFGPGTRLLVL.

This chain uses TRBV11-3 with TRBJ2-7, with a possible D match to TRBD1 (6 bases). The CDR3 covers 15 residues. V was shortened by 4 bases and J by 2 bases, with 15 bases between the two germline ends. Per the germline V gene, CDR1 is SGHNT and CDR2 is YENEEA. In DNA, the CDR3 is TGTGCCAGCAGCTCCTCCCAGGGACACCCCTACGAGCAGTACTTC. This translates into CASSSSQGHPYEQYF.

As for this clone: Compared with germline, one end of the junction differs, possibly owing to a read error. DNA for the CDR3: TGTGCTAGCAGCTGGGGACTAGCGGGAGGGGAGACCCAGTACTTC. Amino acids: CASSWGLAGGETQYF. V usage is TRBV7-7 and J usage is TRBJ2-5, with 16 bases fitting TRBD2. This CDR3 region has 15 residues. Germline V gene sequence: CDR1 SSHAT, CDR2 FNYEAQ (reference sequence).

The chain joins TRBV7-9 to TRBJ2-7; 7 positions agree with TRBD1. J lost 3 bases, V lost 5 bases, and 4 bases had no gene match. The CDR3 loop spans 13 amino acids. The germline V gene has CDR1 SEHNR and CDR2 FQNEAQ (reference sequence). CDR3: CASSPGQLYEQYF. CDR3 nucleotides: TGTGCCAGCAGCCCGGGACAGCTCTACGAGCAGTACTTC.

The chain employs TRBV7-8 and TRBJ2-6, with 8 bases identical to TRBD1. In germline, CDR1 is SGHVS, CDR2 FQNEAQ. This CDR3 is built from 18 residues. With 1 base clipped from V and 0 bases from J, the junction kept 5 bases outside the gene matches. CDR3 amino acids: CASSLDRGVYSGANVLTF. The CDR3 DNA sequence: TGTGCCAGCAGCTTAGACAGGGGGGTGTACTCTGGGGCCAACGTCCTGACTTTC.

This chain links TRBV27 with TRBJ1-3; D gene ambiguous. Germline values: CDR1 MNHEY, CDR2 SMNVEV (reference sequence). Trimming pared 3 bases from V and 0 bases from J, leaving 9 bases between. This CDR3 is 15 amino acids long. The CDR3 protein is CASSLRAPSGNTIYF. The CDR3 nucleotides are TGTGCCAGCAGTTTGAGGGCGCCCTCTGGAAACACCATATATTTT.

The genes are TRBV5-1 and TRBJ2-1; a weak D match, TRBD2 (6 bases). Germline loops: CDR1 SGHRS, CDR2 YFSETQ. This CDR3 is 15 amino acids long. V lost 5 bases and J lost 2, with 14 bases in between. The CDR3 loop reads CASSRDSTTYNEQFF. The DNA for the CDR3 is TGCGCCAGCAGTAGGGACTCCACGACCTACAATGAGCAGTTCTTC.

The rearrangement joins TRBV5-4 to TRBJ2-7, with TRBD2 as a possible D gene (5 bases). Germline V gene lookup returns CDR1 SGHNT and CDR2 YYREEE (reference sequence). The CDR3 totals 14 residues. Trimming pared 2 bases from V and 6 bases from J, leaving 15 bases between. The CDR3 loop reads CASSFTKGASEQYF. The DNA for the CDR3 is TGTGCCAGCAGCTTCACCAAGGGAGCATCCGAGCAGTACTTC.

The chain carries TRBV5-1 and TRBJ1-4; D gene uncertain. The CDR3 sequence is 16 residues long. CDR1 is SGHRS, CDR2 YFSETQ, per germline. V was shortened by 5 bases and J by 2 bases, with 16 bases between the two germline ends. The CDR3 DNA sequence: TGCGCCAGCAGTCCTGATACAGCGGGCACTAATGAAAAACTGTTTTTT. It encodes CASSPDTAGTNEKLFF.

The rearrangement links TRBV5-1 to TRBJ1-2; D not resolved. V shed 2 bases and J shed 1 base, with 9 bases lying between them. The CDR3 is made up of 14 amino acids. Germline CDR1 is SGHRS and CDR2 is YFSETQ. The CDR3 is CASSLLGVNYGYTF. The CDR3 nucleotides are TGCGCCAGCAGCTTATTAGGAGTTAACTATGGCTACACCTTC.

The chain employs TRBV9 and TRBJ2-2; D possibly corresponds to TRBD2 (5 bases). Germline V gene data show CDR1 as SGDLS and CDR2 as YYNGEE. V lost 1 base to trimming and J lost 6 bases, with 16 bases between them. This CDR3 spans 16 amino acids. The CDR3 DNA sequence: TGTGCCAGCAGCGTACCAGGATCCCATAGCGCCGGGGAGCTGTTTTTT. It translates to CASSVPGSHSAGELFF.

This rearrangement joins TRBV2 to TRBJ2-7, with 9 bases fitting TRBD2. Germline loops: CDR1 SNHLY, CDR2 FYNNEI. This CDR3 region has 12 residues. The ends lost 6 bases at V and 6 bases at J; junction bases unmatched: 3. The CDR3 DNA reads as TGTGCCAGCAGCGGGACTAGCAGCGAGCAGTACTTC. This translates into CASSGTSSEQYF.

The chain couples TRBV29-1 to TRBJ2-7; 13 positions match TRBD2. The length of the CDR3 is 15 residues. Trimming removed 4 bases from V and 5 bases from J; junction bases left unmatched: 8. In germline, CDR1 is SQVTM, CDR2 ANQGSEA. CDR3 sequence reads: CSVVGGLAGDDEQYF. In nucleotides, the CDR3 is TGCAGCGTTGTTGGTGGACTAGCGGGAGACGACGAGCAGTACTTC.

This chain joins TRBV11-2 and TRBJ1-1; D might be TRBD1 (5 bases). Per germline, CDR1 SGHAT and CDR2 FQNNGV. Trimming stripped 3 bases from V and 5 bases from J, with 7 bases between. CDR3 length equals 12 residues. The CDR3 is CASSFGGTEAFF. The CDR3 DNA is TGTGCCAGCAGCTTCGGGGGAACTGAAGCTTTCTTT.

The gene calls are TRBV13 and TRBJ2-2; 11 nucleotides match TRBD2. The V gene end was trimmed by 6 bases and the J gene end by 6 bases; junction bases not matched to a gene: 3. This CDR3 comprises 14 residues. Germline V gene lookup returns CDR1 PRHDT and CDR2 FYEKMQ (reference sequence). The CDR3 is CASRLAGDPGELFF. DNA of the CDR3: TGTGCCAGCAGACTAGCGGGAGATCCCGGGGAGCTGTTTTTT.

The table lists this clone with a few counts. This chain joins TRBV30 and TRBJ2-1, with D possibly being TRBD1 (6 bases). The V and J ends lost 4 bases and 4 bases respectively, with 17 bases between them. Germline lookup yields CDR1 GTSNPN and CDR2 SVGIG (reference sequence). This CDR3 comprises 15 residues. The CDR3 sequence: CAWTSGQSRYNEQFF. The CDR3 DNA is TGTGCCTGGACGTCCGGACAGAGCCGATACAATGAGCAGTTCTTC.